The source of this T cell receptor (beta chain) is a study of blood T cells in healthy people across ages (dated by TCRdb to the mid-2010s). About the investigation overall: In model experiments, roughly one uniquely barcoded TCR beta cDNA molecule per two T cells was captured by template switching. Using the same blood draw, the study looked at two additional independent replicas of 1 million unique cDNA reads for two donors, one aged 18 to 30 and the other aged 80 or older. Four age groups were formed from the donors: young (average roughly 15 years), middle-aged (approximately 40), aged (over 55) and long-lived (around 82). To avoid experimental bias, donors of different ages were randomly spread across the sequencing lanes. Age-related changes in TCR beta repertoire diversity were measured in the study by deep sequencing normalized with unique cDNA molecular identifiers.

The 35 to 40 donors, aged 6 to 90 years, were systemically healthy Caucasian individuals from Russia. Each donor gave approximately 10 milliliters of peripheral blood, collected into EDTA-treated Vacutainer tubes. Ficoll-Paque density-gradient centrifugation was used to isolate PBMCs, with at least 7 million per sample. Trizol reagent was used to extract total RNA from the PBMCs, yielding at least 6 micrograms per sample. For every donor, an aliquot of PBMCs went through flow cytometry to measure the percentages of naive CD45RAhigh/CD27high T cells. Library preparation used 5' RACE. Instrument on record: Illumina HiSeq 2500. A second about 7 to 11 cycle PCR used a sample-barcoded 5' primer and a J-beta primer mix. A template-switch 5' adaptor carrying 12 random nucleotides introduced a unique molecular identifier onto each TCR beta cDNA molecule. At least 3 million CDR3-containing paired-end reads were obtained from each sample. All of the RNA was converted into first-strand cDNA using the Mint cDNA synthesis kit, with a TRBC-specific oligonucleotide serving as the primer. After uracil-DNA glycosylase treatment, a first 18-cycle PCR used universal primers M1SS and BC2_uni_R on all cDNA. On the authors' methods: Each sample was normalized by randomly selecting 1 million high-quality reads, each carrying a distinct molecular identifier. Instead of being binned into consensus sequences, reads that shared molecular identifiers were thrown out. MiTCR, run with a Q25 quality threshold and the strictest error-elimination algorithm, handled CDR3 identification, clonotype clustering and error correction. A nonparametric unseen species model with Euler transformation was used to estimate lower-bound total TCR beta diversity. Clones were called with MiXCR by TCRdb after fastp trimmed the public reads at Q25, and only in-frame beta chains were retained. Duplicate CDR3 protein sequences are folded into a single record with the most common DNA and genes. Here the V and J calls rest on TCRdb's processing, not on the authors' analysis. For this sample there are under 800,000 distinct CDR3 sequences; approximately 39% appear just once. The ten largest account for 20% to 25% of the sample.

As concerns this clonotype: There is no known antigen for this receptor. No base-level quality is on record; no much larger clone is a single base apart.

The paper's findings and limits, for the study overall: Because donor CMV infection status was unknown, age-related changes in expanded clonotypes were potentially confounded. Observed TCR beta diversity correlated strongly with the percentage of naive T cells measured by flow cytometry. As age increased, observed TCR beta diversity per million T cells dropped in a roughly linear way, and a significant reduction was already evident by age approximately 40. Estimates of total diversity from one million sequenced T cells were regarded as lower bounds and underestimates. Compared with the aged group, more naive CD4+ T cells, fewer expanded clones and increased TCR diversity were shown by the long-lived group, suggesting age selection. Since profiling was done on bulk unsorted PBMCs, naive and antigen-experienced compartments could not be conclusively compared.

Source material: blood. This receptor was obtained from a woman aged 55-75 years in good health.

The encoded CDR3 is CASSQDWGRTYNEQFF. The DNA sequence is as follows: TGTGCCAGCAGCCAAGATTGGGGGAGAACCTACAATGAGCAGTTCTTC. Here the chain combines TRBV14 and TRBJ2-1; the D call is possibly TRBD1 or TRBD2, each sharing 5 bases. In the germline V gene, CDR1 corresponds to SGHDN and CDR2 to FVKESK. Trimming removed 0 bases from V and 2 bases from J, leaving 11 bases between the germline ends. From the cysteine up to the phenylalanine, the CDR3 has a length of 16 residues. The only DNA kept is the CDR3, 48 bases in frame from the first base.